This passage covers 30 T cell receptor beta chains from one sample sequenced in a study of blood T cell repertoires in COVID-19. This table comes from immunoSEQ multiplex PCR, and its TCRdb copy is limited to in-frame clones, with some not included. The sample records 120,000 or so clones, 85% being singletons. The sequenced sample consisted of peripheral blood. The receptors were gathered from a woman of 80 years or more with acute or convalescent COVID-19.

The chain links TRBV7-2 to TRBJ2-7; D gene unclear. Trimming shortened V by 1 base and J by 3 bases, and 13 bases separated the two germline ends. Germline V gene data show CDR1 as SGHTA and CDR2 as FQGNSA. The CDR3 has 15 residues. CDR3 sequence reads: CASSLDFATNYEQYF. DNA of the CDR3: TGTGCCAGCAGCTTAGACTTCGCCACGAACTACGAGCAGTACTTC. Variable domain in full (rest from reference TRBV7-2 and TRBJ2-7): GAGVSQSPSNKVTEKGKDVELRCDPISGHTALYWYRQSLGQGLEFLIYFQGNSAPDKSGLPSDRFSAERTGGSVSTLTIQRTQQEDSAVYLCASSLDFATNYEQYFGPGTRLTVT.

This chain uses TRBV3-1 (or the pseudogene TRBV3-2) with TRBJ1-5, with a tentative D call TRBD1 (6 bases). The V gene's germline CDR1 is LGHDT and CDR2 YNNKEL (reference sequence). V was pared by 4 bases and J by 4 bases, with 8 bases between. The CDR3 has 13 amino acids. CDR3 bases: TGTGCCAGCAGCCGTCAGGGGAATCAGCCCCAGCATTTT. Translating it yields CASSRQGNQPQHF.

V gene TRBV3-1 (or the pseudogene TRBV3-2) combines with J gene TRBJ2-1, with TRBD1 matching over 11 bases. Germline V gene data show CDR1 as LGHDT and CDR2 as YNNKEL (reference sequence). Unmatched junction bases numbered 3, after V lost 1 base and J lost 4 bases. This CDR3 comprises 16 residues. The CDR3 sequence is CASSQVGTGGYNEQFF. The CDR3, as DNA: TGTGCCAGCAGCCAAGTGGGGACAGGGGGATACAATGAGCAGTTCTTC.

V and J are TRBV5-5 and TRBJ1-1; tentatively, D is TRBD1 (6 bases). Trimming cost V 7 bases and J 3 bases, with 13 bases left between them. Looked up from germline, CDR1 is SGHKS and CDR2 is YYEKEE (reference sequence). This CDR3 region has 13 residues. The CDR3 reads CASVGAGDTEAFF. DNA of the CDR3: TGTGCCAGCGTGGGGGCTGGCGACACTGAAGCTTTCTTT. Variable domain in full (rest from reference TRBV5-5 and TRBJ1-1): DAGVTQSPTHLIKTRGQQVTLRCSPISGHKSVSWYQQVLGQGPQFIFQYYEKEERGRGNFPDRFSARQFPNYSSELNVNALLLGDSALYLCASVGAGDTEAFFGQGTRLTVV.

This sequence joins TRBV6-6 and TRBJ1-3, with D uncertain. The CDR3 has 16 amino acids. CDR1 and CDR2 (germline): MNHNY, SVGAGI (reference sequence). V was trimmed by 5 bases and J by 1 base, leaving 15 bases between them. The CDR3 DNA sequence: TGTGCCAGCAGTATCAGGCCCCCAATTTCTGGAAACACCATATATTTT. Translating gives CASSIRPPISGNTIYF.

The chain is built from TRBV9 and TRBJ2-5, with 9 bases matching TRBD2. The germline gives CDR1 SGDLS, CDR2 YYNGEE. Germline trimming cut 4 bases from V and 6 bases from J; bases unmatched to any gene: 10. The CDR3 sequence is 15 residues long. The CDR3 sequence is CASSQVASGVKTQYF. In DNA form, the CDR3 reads TGTGCCAGCAGCCAGGTGGCTAGCGGGGTAAAGACCCAGTACTTC.

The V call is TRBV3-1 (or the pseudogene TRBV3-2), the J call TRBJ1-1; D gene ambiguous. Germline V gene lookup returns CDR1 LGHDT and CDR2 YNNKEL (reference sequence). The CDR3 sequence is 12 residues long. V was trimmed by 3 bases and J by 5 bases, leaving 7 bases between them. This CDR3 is CASSQGRTEAFF. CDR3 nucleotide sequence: TGTGCCAGCAGCCAGGGGAGGACTGAAGCTTTCTTT.

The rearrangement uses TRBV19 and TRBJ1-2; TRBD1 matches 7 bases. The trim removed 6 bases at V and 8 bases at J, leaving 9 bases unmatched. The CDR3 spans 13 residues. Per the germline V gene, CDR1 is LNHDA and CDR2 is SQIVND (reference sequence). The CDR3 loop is CASRPLQGGGYTF. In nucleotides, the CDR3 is TGTGCCAGTAGGCCTTTGCAGGGGGGCGGCTACACCTTC.

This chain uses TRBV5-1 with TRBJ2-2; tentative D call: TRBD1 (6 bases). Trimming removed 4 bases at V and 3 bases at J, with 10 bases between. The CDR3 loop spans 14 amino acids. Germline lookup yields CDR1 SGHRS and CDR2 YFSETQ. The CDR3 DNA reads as TGCGCCAGCAGCAGGGGGTCGGACACCGGGGAGCTGTTTTTT. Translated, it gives CASSRGSDTGELFF.

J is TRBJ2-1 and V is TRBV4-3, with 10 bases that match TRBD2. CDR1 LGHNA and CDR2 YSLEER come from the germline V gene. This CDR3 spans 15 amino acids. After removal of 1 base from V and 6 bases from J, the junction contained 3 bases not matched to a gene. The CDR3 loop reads CASSQGERGGNEQFF. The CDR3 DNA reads TGCGCCAGCAGCCAAGGGGAGCGGGGGGGCAATGAGCAGTTCTTC.

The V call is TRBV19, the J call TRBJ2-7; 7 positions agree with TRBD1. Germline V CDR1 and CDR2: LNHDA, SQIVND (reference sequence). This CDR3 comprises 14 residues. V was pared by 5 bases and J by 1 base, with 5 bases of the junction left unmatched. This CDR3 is CASSQRQGSYEQYF. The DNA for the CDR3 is TGTGCCAGTAGTCAACGACAGGGTTCCTACGAGCAGTACTTC.

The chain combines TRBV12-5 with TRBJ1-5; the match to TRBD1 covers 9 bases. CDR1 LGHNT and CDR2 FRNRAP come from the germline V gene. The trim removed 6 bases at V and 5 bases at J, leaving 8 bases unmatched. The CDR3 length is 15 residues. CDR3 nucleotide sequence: TGTGCTAGTGGCAAGGGACAGGGAAGGGATCAGCCCCAGCATTTT. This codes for CASGKGQGRDQPQHF.

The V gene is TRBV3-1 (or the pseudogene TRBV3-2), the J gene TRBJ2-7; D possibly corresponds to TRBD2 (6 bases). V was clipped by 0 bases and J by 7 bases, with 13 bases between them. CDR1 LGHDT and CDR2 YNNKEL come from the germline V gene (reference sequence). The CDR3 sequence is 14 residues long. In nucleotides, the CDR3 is TGTGCCAGCAGCCAAGACGCGGGGTCCCGGGAGCAGTACTTC. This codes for CASSQDAGSREQYF.

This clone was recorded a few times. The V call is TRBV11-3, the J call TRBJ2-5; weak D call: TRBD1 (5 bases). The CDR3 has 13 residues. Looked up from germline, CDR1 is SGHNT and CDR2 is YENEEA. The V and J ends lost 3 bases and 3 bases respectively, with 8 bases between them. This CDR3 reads CASSFDSEETQYF. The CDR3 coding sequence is TGTGCCAGCAGCTTTGACAGCGAAGAGACCCAGTACTTC.

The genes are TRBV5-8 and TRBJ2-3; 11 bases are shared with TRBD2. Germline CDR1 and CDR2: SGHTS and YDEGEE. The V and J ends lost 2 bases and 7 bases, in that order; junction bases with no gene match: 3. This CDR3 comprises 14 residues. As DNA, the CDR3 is TGTGCCAGCAGCTTTAGCGGGGGGGCGAATACGCAGTATTTT. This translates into CASSFSGGANTQYF.

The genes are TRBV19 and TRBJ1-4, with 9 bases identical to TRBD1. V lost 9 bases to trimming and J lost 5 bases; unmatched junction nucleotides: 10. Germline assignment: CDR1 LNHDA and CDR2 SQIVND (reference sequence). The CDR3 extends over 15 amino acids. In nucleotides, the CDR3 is TGTGCCAGCCAAACACCCGGGACAGGGAATGAAAAACTGTTTTTT. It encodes CASQTPGTGNEKLFF.

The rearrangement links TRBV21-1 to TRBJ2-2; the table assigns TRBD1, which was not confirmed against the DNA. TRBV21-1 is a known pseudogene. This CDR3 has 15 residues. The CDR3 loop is CASSRETGNTGELFF. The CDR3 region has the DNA TGTGCCAGCAGCCGAGAGACAGGGAACACCGGGGAGCTGTTTTTT.

The CDR3 nucleotides read TGTGCCAGTACCTTCCACCGGGACAGGGGCAACTATGGCTACACCTTC. Translation: CASTFHRDRGNYGYTF. This sequence joins TRBV19 and TRBJ1-2; 10 bases map to TRBD1. The CDR3 consists of 16 residues. The germline gives CDR1 LNHDA, CDR2 SQIVND (reference sequence). V gave up 7 bases and J gave up 2 bases; unmatched junction bases: 10.

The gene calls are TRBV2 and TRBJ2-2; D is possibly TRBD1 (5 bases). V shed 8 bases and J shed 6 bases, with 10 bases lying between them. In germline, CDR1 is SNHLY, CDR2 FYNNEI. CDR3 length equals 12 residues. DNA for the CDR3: TGTGCCAGCGCTTGGGGCCCCGGGGAGCTGTTTTTT. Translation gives CASAWGPGELFF.

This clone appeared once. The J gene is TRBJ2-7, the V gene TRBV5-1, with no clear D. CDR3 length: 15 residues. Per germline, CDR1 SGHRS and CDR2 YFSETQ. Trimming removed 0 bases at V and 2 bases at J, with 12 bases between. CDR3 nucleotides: TGCGCCAGCAGCTTGGTTCAACAACCCACCTACGAGCAGTACTTC. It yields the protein CASSLVQQPTYEQYF.

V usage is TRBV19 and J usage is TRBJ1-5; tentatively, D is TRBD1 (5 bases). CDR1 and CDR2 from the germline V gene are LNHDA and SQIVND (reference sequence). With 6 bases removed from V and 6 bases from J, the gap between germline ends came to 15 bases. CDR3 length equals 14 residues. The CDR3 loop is CASSPAQGRQPQHF. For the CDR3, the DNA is TGTGCCAGTAGCCCGGCGCAGGGCCGTCAGCCCCAGCATTTT.

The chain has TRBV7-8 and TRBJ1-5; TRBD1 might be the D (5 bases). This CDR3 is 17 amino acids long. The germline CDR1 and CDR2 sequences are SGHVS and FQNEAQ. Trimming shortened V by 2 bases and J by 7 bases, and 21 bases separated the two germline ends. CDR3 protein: CASSLPPERGGRQPQHF. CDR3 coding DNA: TGTGCCAGCAGCTTACCACCCGAACGGGGGGGGAGGCAGCCCCAGCATTTT.

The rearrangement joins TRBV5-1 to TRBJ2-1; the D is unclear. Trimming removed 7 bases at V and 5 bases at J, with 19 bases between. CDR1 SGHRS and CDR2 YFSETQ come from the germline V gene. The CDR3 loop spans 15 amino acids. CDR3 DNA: TGCGCCAGCCTTGAGGTGGAAGGCGGAAACAATGAGCAGTTCTTC. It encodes CASLEVEGGNNEQFF.

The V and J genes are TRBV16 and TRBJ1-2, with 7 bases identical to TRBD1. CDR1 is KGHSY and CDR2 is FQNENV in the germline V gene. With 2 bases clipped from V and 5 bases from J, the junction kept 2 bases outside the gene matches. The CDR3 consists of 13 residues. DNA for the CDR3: TGTGCCAGCAGCCAAGACAGGGAGTATGGCTACACCTTC. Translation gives CASSQDREYGYTF.

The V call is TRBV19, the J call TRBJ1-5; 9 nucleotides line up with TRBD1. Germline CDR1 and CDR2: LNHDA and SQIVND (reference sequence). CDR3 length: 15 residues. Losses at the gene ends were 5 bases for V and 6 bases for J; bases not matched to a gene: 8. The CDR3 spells CASSPSGTGIQPQHF. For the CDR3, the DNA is TGTGCCAGTAGTCCCTCCGGGACAGGGATTCAGCCCCAGCATTTT.

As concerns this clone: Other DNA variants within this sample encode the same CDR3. The CDR3 loop is CASSPEGGHQPQHF. DNA of the CDR3: TGTGCCAGCAGCCCCGAGGGGGGGCATCAGCCCCAGCATTTT. The J gene is TRBJ1-5, the V gene TRBV5-5, with D possibly being TRBD1 (6 bases). The V gene's germline CDR1 is SGHKS and CDR2 YYEKEE (reference sequence). The CDR3 runs 14 residues. The V gene lost 4 bases and the J gene lost 5 bases, with 13 bases spanning the gap. Drawing the rest from reference TRBV5-5 and TRBJ1-5, the complete variable domain is DAGVTQSPTHLIKTRGQQVTLRCSPISGHKSVSWYQQVLGQGPQFIFQYYEKEERGRGNFPDRFSARQFPNYSSELNVNALLLGDSALYLCASSPEGGHQPQHFGDGTRLSIL.

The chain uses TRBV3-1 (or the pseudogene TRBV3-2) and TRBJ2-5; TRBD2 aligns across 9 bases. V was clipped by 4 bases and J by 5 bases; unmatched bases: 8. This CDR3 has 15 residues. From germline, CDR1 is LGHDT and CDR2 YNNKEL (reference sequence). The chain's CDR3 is CASSLKGAGGETQYF. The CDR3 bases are TGTGCCAGCAGCCTCAAGGGAGCGGGGGGCGAGACCCAGTACTTC.

CDR3 amino acids: CASRGRDRGTEAFF. CDR3 DNA sequence: TGTGCCAGCAGGGGTAGGGACAGGGGCACTGAAGCTTTCTTT. V usage is TRBV6-5 and J usage is TRBJ1-1, with 10 bases fitting TRBD1. The CDR3 covers 14 residues. Per germline, CDR1 MNHEY and CDR2 SVGAGI. V shed 6 bases and J 4 bases; nucleotides not matched to a gene: 5.

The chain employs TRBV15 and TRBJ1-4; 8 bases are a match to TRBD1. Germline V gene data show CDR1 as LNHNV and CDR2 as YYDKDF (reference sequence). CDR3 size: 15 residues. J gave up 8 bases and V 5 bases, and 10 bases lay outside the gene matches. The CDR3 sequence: CATSPRTGNHEKLFF. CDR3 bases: TGTGCCACCAGCCCGCGGACAGGGAACCACGAAAAACTGTTTTTT.

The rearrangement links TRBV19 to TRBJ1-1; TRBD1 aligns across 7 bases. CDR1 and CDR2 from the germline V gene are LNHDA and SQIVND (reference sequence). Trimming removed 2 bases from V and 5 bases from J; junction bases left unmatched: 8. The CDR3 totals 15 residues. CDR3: CASSISDSRGTEAFF. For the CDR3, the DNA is TGTGCCAGTAGTATATCCGACAGCAGGGGGACTGAAGCTTTCTTT.